This T cell receptor beta chain was sequenced in a study of T cells in Graves' hyperthyroidism and ophthalmopathy. General study points: Ophthalmopathy could be told apart from stable hyperthyroidism with a 13 V-J model. The blood repertoire included most of the expanded thyroid clonotypes above 0.001.

This clonotype was recorded many times. Antigen specificity is unknown. V lost 6 bases, J lost 0 bases, and 9 bases lay in between. Germline-derived CDR1 and CDR2 are DFQATT and SNEGSKA (reference sequence). CDR3 length equals 13 residues. Source material for PBMCs was around 10 ml fresh peripheral blood. The CDR3 regions of TCR beta were amplified from RNA transcripts. An initial round of RT-PCR targeting the TCR CDR3 relied on the HTBI primer set. TCRdb used MiXCR to reprocess the multiplex PCR reads, holding one entry per CDR3 protein. The profile shows hundreds of thousands of distinct CDR3 sequences, about 14% of them singletons.

This clonotype was obtained from a man aged 18 to 30 with Graves' ophthalmopathy. The sequenced material came from blood. V usage is TRBV20-1 and J usage is TRBJ2-1; the D is unclear. The CDR3 nucleotides read TGCAGTGCCATGCAGTACTCCTACAATGAGCAGTTCTTC. Translation gives CSAMQYSYNEQFF.